Shown below are 5 T cell receptor beta chains from a single sample sequenced in a study of blood T cell repertoires in COVID-19. TCRdb keeps only in-frame clones here, not all; method: immunoSEQ multiplex PCR. Of about 140,000 clones in the sample, over 80% were seen once. Sequences were obtained from PBMCs or T cells enriched from blood (not recorded which). These receptors all come from a man between 65 and 85 years old who had been exposed to COVID-19.

The rearrangement joins TRBV16 to TRBJ2-3; perhaps TRBD2 as D (6 bases). The CDR3 sequence is 14 residues long. The V gene's germline CDR1 is KGHSY and CDR2 FQNENV. Trimming removed 4 bases at V and 4 bases at J, with 12 bases between. The CDR3 sequence is CASSRDRGADTQYF. CDR3 DNA sequence: TGTGCCAGCAGCCGGGACCGCGGGGCAGATACGCAGTATTTT.

The chain links TRBV7-2 to TRBJ2-7, with D unresolved. This CDR3 is 14 amino acids long. Germline values: CDR1 SGHTA, CDR2 FQGNSA. V shed 3 bases and J shed 0 bases, with 9 bases lying between them. The CDR3 protein is CASSFPSISYEQYF. DNA for the CDR3: TGTGCCAGCAGCTTCCCCTCTATCTCCTACGAGCAGTACTTC.

This rearrangement joins TRBV6-5 to TRBJ2-7; 13 bases line up with TRBD2. V lost 6 bases and J lost 5; bases outside the gene matches: 7. The CDR3 totals 15 residues. CDR1 is MNHEY and CDR2 is SVGAGI in the germline V gene. The CDR3 DNA is TGTGCCAGCAGCTCCCGACTAGCGGGAGGTCACGAGCAGTACTTC. Amino acid sequence: CASSSRLAGGHEQYF.

V is TRBV9 and J is TRBJ1-6; 7 nucleotides agree with TRBD1. CDR3 size: 22 residues. Germline lookup yields CDR1 SGDLS and CDR2 YYNGEE. With 0 bases clipped from V and 10 bases from J, the junction kept 28 bases outside the gene matches. CDR3 DNA sequence: TGTGCCAGCAGCGTAGGGAGCTTAGGAAACAGGGGCGCAGGGCCCCAAGGATCACCCCTCCACTTT. Its translation: CASSVGSLGNRGAGPQGSPLHF.

The chain couples TRBV30 to TRBJ1-6; D not certain. Germline V lookup: CDR1 GTSNPN, CDR2 SVGIG (reference sequence). With 7 bases removed from V and 7 bases from J, the gap between germline ends came to 14 bases. The CDR3 is 13 residues long. CDR3 sequence: CAFSDLGNSPLHF. The CDR3 DNA is TGTGCCTTCTCGGACTTGGGCAATTCACCCCTCCACTTT.